These 21 T cell receptor beta chains were sequenced from one sample in a study of cytomegalovirus exposure and HLA in healthy donors. With 60 Vbeta and 13 Jbeta primers, the PCR was carried out. Clones were read by immunoSEQ multiplex PCR, and TCRdb kept only the in-frame ones, dropping some. Of 200,000 to 250,000 clones in the sample, around 73% are singletons; the top ten hold about 2.7%. The specimen was PBMCs. The receptors derive from a woman in her 30s in good health and CMV-seronegative.

This clone came up once. The CDR3 region is CASSYRTDSSYEQYF. In DNA form, the CDR3 reads TGTGCCAGTAGTTATAGAACCGATAGCTCCTACGAGCAGTACTTC. This rearrangement joins TRBV19 to TRBJ2-7; D unclear. In germline, CDR1 is LNHDA, CDR2 SQIVND (reference sequence). Trimming removed 5 bases from V and 0 bases from J, with 14 bases in between. CDR3 length equals 15 residues.

In the case of this clone: A junction end diverges from the germline sequence, so it may reflect a read error. The chain employs TRBV11-2 and TRBJ1-2, with D perhaps TRBD1 (5 bases). The CDR3 is made up of 15 amino acids. Germline assignment: CDR1 SGHAT and CDR2 FQNNGV. The CDR3 DNA reads as TGTGCCAGCAGCCCGAAGGGGCGGGACGTCTATGGCTACCCCTTC. This sequence encodes CASSPKGRDVYGYPF.

A note on this clone: One end of the junction fails to match germline, which may point to a read error. This chain links TRBV7-9 with TRBJ1-2, with a tentative D call TRBD1 (6 bases). Germline assignment: CDR1 SEHNR and CDR2 FQNEAQ (reference sequence). The CDR3 has 13 residues. The CDR3 loop reads CSSSSIYREGYTF. CDR3 sequence (DNA): TGTTCCAGCAGCTCTATTTACAGGGAGGGCTACACCTTC.

The chain joins TRBV4-2 to TRBJ1-1, with D tentatively TRBD1 (5 bases). The V gene lost 1 base and the J gene lost 4 bases, with 19 bases spanning the gap. CDR1 is LGHNA, CDR2 YNFKEQ, per germline. This CDR3 has 17 amino acids. Here the CDR3 DNA reads TGTGCCAGCAGCCAAGGTGCGGGGGAAGTTAGGGGCACTGAAGCTTTCTTT. Its protein product is CASSQGAGEVRGTEAFF.

This clone was seen once. The chain carries TRBV5-1 and TRBJ1-4; D not certain. Germline assignment: CDR1 SGHRS and CDR2 YFSETQ. CDR3 size: 15 residues. Trimming shortened V by 0 bases and J by 3 bases, and 9 bases separated the two germline ends. The CDR3 bases are TGCGCCAGCAGCTTGGTCGGGGTGGCTAATGAAAAACTGTTTTTT. It specifies CASSLVGVANEKLFF. Complete variable domain (other parts from reference TRBV5-1 and TRBJ1-4): KAGVTQTPRYLIKTRGQQVTLSCSPISGHRSVSWYQQTPGQGLQFLFEYFSETQRNKGNFPGRFSGRQFSNSRSEMNVSTLELGDSALYLCASSLVGVANEKLFFGSGTQLSVL.

The chain links TRBV7-2 to TRBJ1-4; the match to TRBD1 covers 7 bases. The J segment lost 8 bases and the V segment lost 4 bases, leaving 7 bases of the junction unmatched. From germline, CDR1 is SGHTA and CDR2 FQGNSA. The CDR3 spans 14 residues. Written as DNA, the CDR3 is TGTGCCAGCAGCTCGGACAGGAGGCTCGAAAAACTGTTTTTT. This encodes CASSSDRRLEKLFF.

The gene calls are TRBV5-1 and TRBJ1-4, with D unresolved. Germline CDR1 is SGHRS and CDR2 is YFSETQ. The CDR3 is made up of 15 amino acids. Trimming took 0 bases from V and 3 from J, leaving 9 bases between them. CDR3 loop: CASSLGSASNEKLFF. In nucleotides, the CDR3 is TGCGCCAGCAGCTTGGGGTCCGCGTCTAATGAAAAACTGTTTTTT.

This clone showed up just once. The rearrangement joins TRBV2 to TRBJ1-5; 8 bases are shared with TRBD1. Germline values: CDR1 SNHLY, CDR2 FYNNEI. CDR3 length: 15 residues. Germline trimming cut 8 bases from V and 5 bases from J; bases unmatched to any gene: 11. CDR3 region: CASFPLLQGDQPQHF. In DNA, the CDR3 is TGTGCCAGCTTTCCCTTGTTACAGGGGGATCAGCCCCAGCATTTT. Together with reference TRBV2 and TRBJ1-5, the CDR3 gives the full variable domain: EPEVTQTPSHQVTQMGQEVILRCVPISNHLYFYWYRQILGQKVEFLVSFYNNEISEKSEIFDDQFSVERPDGSNFTLKIRSTKLEDSAMYFCASFPLLQGDQPQHFGDGTRLSIL.

This clone was seen just once. This chain links TRBV6-6 with TRBJ1-2; a possible D gene is TRBD1 (5 bases). The CDR3 contains 13 residues. Trimming shortened V by 1 base and J by 6 bases, and 9 bases separated the two germline ends. The germline gives CDR1 MNHNY, CDR2 SVGAGI (reference sequence). The CDR3 bases are TGTGCCAGCAGTTACTTCCAGGGCGATGGCTACACCTTC. Protein sequence: CASSYFQGDGYTF.

This chain links TRBV18 with TRBJ2-7; 13 bases align to TRBD2. Germline CDR1 is KGHSH and CDR2 is LQKENI. V dropped 9 bases and J dropped 2; count of bases not matched to a gene: 7. This CDR3 has 15 amino acids. The CDR3 region has the DNA TGTGCCAGTAGGACTAGCGGGAGATCCCCCTACGAGCAGTACTTC. Protein product: CASRTSGRSPYEQYF.

The V gene is TRBV20-1, the J gene TRBJ2-3, with no clear D. The CDR3 runs to 11 residues. CDR1 DFQATT and CDR2 SNEGSKA come from the germline V gene (reference sequence). The V gene lost 8 bases and the J gene lost 4 bases, with 10 bases spanning the gap. The CDR3 nucleotides are TGCAGTCCTACGAGGCCAGATACGCAGTATTTT. Protein product: CSPTRPDTQYF.

This clone was seen a few times. This sequence joins TRBV5-1 and TRBJ2-7; D is undetermined. Between the trimmed V and J ends, which lost 4 bases and 3 bases, there was a span of 14 bases. Germline CDR1 is SGHRS and CDR2 is YFSETQ. This CDR3 is 14 amino acids long. In DNA form, the CDR3 reads TGCGCCAGCAGCGTGCCCAATAGTCGCTACGAGCAGTACTTC. It codes for CASSVPNSRYEQYF. The complete variable domain, with remaining parts taken from reference TRBV5-1 and TRBJ2-7, reads KAGVTQTPRYLIKTRGQQVTLSCSPISGHRSVSWYQQTPGQGLQFLFEYFSETQRNKGNFPGRFSGRQFSNSRSEMNVSTLELGDSALYLCASSVPNSRYEQYFGPGTRLTVT.

This sequence joins TRBV30 and TRBJ2-2; D is uncertain. V lost 4 bases to trimming and J lost 0 bases, with 6 bases between them. The germline V gene has CDR1 GTSNPN and CDR2 SVGIG (reference sequence). The CDR3 runs 13 residues. The CDR3 here is CAWTTANTGELFF. As DNA, the CDR3 is TGTGCCTGGACTACCGCGAACACCGGGGAGCTGTTTTTT.

This sequence joins TRBV30 and TRBJ2-5, with 7 bases matching TRBD2. V was pared by 8 bases and J by 5 bases, with 17 bases of the junction left unmatched. Germline CDR1 is GTSNPN and CDR2 is SVGIG (reference sequence). The CDR3 is 15 amino acids. The CDR3 spells CAGTYSLGLGETQYF. Here the CDR3 DNA reads TGTGCCGGCACGTACTCCCTAGGACTAGGGGAGACCCAGTACTTC.

The chain is built from TRBV7-9 and TRBJ2-1; 8 nucleotides match TRBD2. CDR1 SEHNR and CDR2 FQNEAQ come from the germline V gene (reference sequence). The CDR3 consists of 15 residues. V was pared by 5 bases and J by 7 bases, with 10 bases of the junction left unmatched. CDR3 coding DNA: TGTGCCAGCAGCATCATAGCGGGGTCTTTGAATGAGCAGTTCTTC. The encoded protein is CASSIIAGSLNEQFF.

In this sample, this clone turned up a few times. The V and J genes are TRBV11-3 and TRBJ2-3; D call uncertain. With 3 bases removed from V and 6 bases from J, the gap between germline ends came to 10 bases. Per germline, CDR1 SGHNT and CDR2 YENEEA. The CDR3 sequence is 13 residues long. The CDR3 region is CASSLLMWDTQYF. CDR3 nucleotide sequence: TGTGCCAGCAGCTTGCTAATGTGGGATACGCAGTATTTT.

J is TRBJ2-5 and V is TRBV10-3, with TRBD1 matching 11 bases. Germline CDR1 is ENHRY and CDR2 is SYGVKD. This CDR3 spans 13 amino acids. With 6 bases clipped from V and 3 bases from J, the junction kept 0 bases outside the gene matches. This CDR3 reads CAIRGQGEETQYF. CDR3 bases: TGTGCCATCAGGGGACAGGGGGAAGAGACCCAGTACTTC.

The rearrangement links TRBV27 to TRBJ2-7; possibly TRBD1 for D (5 bases). V lost 3 bases, J lost 5 bases, and 11 bases lay in between. Per germline, CDR1 MNHEY and CDR2 SMNVEV (reference sequence). The CDR3 spans 13 residues. The CDR3 spells CASSFSGPDEQYF. The CDR3 region has the DNA TGTGCCAGCAGTTTTTCAGGGCCGGACGAGCAGTACTTC.

This clone was found a few times. The chain's CDR3 is CASSRGQWNTEAFF. Here the CDR3 DNA reads TGTGCCAGCAGCCGGGGACAGTGGAACACTGAAGCTTTCTTT. The rearrangement links TRBV7-9 to TRBJ1-1, with TRBD1 matching over 7 bases. The V and J ends lost 5 bases and 1 base, in that order; junction bases with no gene match: 4. The length of the CDR3 is 14 residues. Germline V gene data show CDR1 as SEHNR and CDR2 as FQNEAQ (reference sequence).

This clone appeared many times. The chain recombines TRBV18 with TRBJ2-2; D is unclear. V gave up 0 bases and J gave up 6 bases, with 8 bases separating them. The CDR3 is made up of 14 amino acids. Germline V gene sequence: CDR1 KGHSH, CDR2 LQKENI. CDR3 coding DNA: TGTGCCAGCTCACCACCTTCTGTTTCCGGGGAGCTGTTTTTT. Translating it yields CASSPPSVSGELFF.

V is TRBV6-1 and J is TRBJ1-1; possible D gene TRBD1, 5 bases. The germline V and J ends were trimmed by 7 bases and 5 bases, with 14 bases remaining between them. This CDR3 comprises 13 residues. Looked up from germline, CDR1 is MNHNS and CDR2 is SASEGT. The CDR3 protein is CASKAGWATEAFF. The CDR3 DNA sequence: TGTGCCAGCAAGGCAGGGTGGGCGACTGAAGCTTTCTTT.